This T cell receptor (beta chain) was identified during a study of T cell responses to AZD1222 COVID-19 vaccine (dated by TCRdb to about 2021). Background on the whole study: AZD1222 recipients with second doses at about 4 weeks or about 12 weeks were pooled, because spike-specific TCR depth and breadth did not differ between schedules. A total of about 230 trial participants underwent TCR sequencing, of whom about 210 received two doses of AZD1222 and some 25 received two doses of the MenACWY control vaccine. Trial participants were enrolled by age into 18-55, 56-69 and 70-plus year subgroups, with about 150, 28 and 57 TCR-sequenced participants respectively. General conclusions and limits of the study: CD4 TCRs associated with the vaccine covered the entire spike protein, and the dominant responses were in regions 160-218 and 743-854. In the small 56-69-year group, the increase in depth fell short of significance, most likely because of low power. Because no samples from the day 14 peak response were available, repertoires could be characterized only after the peak T cell response. Spike-specific TCR breadth and depth rose significantly after two AZD1222 doses compared with day 0 and with MenACWY recipients. Reportedly, close to half of the unique spike-specific TCRs recognized epitopes lying outside the regions that are mutated in the B.1.351 and B.1.1.7 variants. Conclusions about previously exposed vaccinees were limited because only six or seven AZD1222 recipients were SARS-CoV-2 seropositive at baseline. Participants were mostly white British and included more females than males, and it was suggested by the authors that clonal diversity may have been underestimated.

Details on this clone: Its antigen is unknown. There are no base qualities to consult, and no much larger clone falls within one base.

The CDR3 regions of human TCRbeta chains were analyzed by immunosequencing. As for how the authors treated the data: TCRs in the repertoires were compared against a reference library of SARS-CoV-2-specific TCRs that had been generated with the MIRA antigen-specificity platform. Breadth meant the fraction of unique TCRs that were SARS-CoV-2-associated, whereas depth meant the fraction of total T cells that were SARS-CoV-2-associated. Using the MIRA data, every spike-specific TCR was mapped to the spike region that the TCR reacted to and assigned to either a CD4 or a CD8 class. Log10-transformed breadth and depth values were compared by one-way ANOVA with Sidak's multiple comparisons tests. In its TCRdb copy, this immuneACCESS table keeps in-frame sequences only and misses some clones. Where compared with another copy, unresolved V genes explain less than half of these, and the others have no known cause. D and trimming were read from the DNA, whereas the V and J calls and clone size are those reported in that table. Recorded for this sample are around 120,000 clones; 70% to 90% of them occurred a single time. Of the sample, 2.4% is held by the ten largest clones.

Taken with the paper, the label for time point translates to: baseline before first vaccination. Samples from vaccinated people were obtained from the UK trials COV001 and COV002, which included a single-blind randomized controlled phase 2/3 trial of AZD1222 (ChAdOx1 nCoV-19) in healthy adults. For TCRbeta chain sequencing, PBMC samples from trial participants were taken at day 0 and at day 28 after the second dose. Sequencing was performed on peripheral blood, taken on day 0 of AZD1222 vaccination. The sequence was collected from an adult in good health.

The DNA is TGCGCCAGCAGCCAACCAGCTAGCCAAGATACGCAGTATTTT. The translation is CASSQPASQDTQYF. Recombination linked TRBV4-1 to TRBJ2-3; TRBD2 could be the D gene, as 5 bases match. The CDR1 and CDR2 encoded by the germline V gene are MGHRA and YSYEKL. Its CDR3 holds 14 amino acids, cysteine through phenylalanine. The CDR3 DNA has 42 bases and is translated from base 1. V is shortened by 2 bases, J by 5 bases, and the region joining them spans 11 bases.